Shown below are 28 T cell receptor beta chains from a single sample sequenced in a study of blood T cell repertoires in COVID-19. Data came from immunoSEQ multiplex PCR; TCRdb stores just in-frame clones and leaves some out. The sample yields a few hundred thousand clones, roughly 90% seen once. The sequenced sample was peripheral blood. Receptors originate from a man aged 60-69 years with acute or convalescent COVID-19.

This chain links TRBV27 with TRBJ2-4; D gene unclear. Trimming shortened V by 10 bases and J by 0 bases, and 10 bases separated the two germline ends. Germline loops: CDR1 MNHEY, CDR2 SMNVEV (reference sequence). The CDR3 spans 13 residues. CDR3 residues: CATGLVAKNIQYF. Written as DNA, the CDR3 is TGTGCCACCGGGTTGGTAGCCAAAAACATTCAGTACTTC.

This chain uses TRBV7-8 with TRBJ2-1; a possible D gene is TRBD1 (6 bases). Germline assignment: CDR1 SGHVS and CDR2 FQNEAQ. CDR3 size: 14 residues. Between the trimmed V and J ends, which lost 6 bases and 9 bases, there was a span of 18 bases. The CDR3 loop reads CASSWTDRLGEQFF. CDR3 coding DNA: TGTGCCAGCAGTTGGACCGACAGGTTAGGTGAGCAGTTCTTC.

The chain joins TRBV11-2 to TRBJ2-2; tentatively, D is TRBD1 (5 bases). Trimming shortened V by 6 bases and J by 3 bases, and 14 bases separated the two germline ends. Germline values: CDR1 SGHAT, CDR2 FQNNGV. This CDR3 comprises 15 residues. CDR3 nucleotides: TGTGCCAGCAGAGAACAGCTCAGGGACACCGGGGAGCTGTTTTTT. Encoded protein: CASREQLRDTGELFF.

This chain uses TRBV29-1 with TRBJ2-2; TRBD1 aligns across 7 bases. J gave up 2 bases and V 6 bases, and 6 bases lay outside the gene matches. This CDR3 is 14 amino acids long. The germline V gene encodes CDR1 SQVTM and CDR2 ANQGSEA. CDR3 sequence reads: CSVPDRENTGELFF. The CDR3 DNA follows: TGCAGCGTCCCCGACAGGGAAAACACCGGGGAGCTGTTTTTT.

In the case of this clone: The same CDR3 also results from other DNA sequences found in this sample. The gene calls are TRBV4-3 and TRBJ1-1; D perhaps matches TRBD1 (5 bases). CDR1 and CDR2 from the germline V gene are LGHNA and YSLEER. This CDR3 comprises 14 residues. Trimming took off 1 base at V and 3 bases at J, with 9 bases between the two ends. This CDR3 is CASSQGDSYTEAFF. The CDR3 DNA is TGCGCCAGCAGCCAAGGGGACTCATACACTGAAGCTTTCTTT.

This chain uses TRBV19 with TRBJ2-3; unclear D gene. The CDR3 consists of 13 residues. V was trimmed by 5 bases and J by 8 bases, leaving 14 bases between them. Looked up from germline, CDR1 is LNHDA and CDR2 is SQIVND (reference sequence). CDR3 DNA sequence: TGTGCCAGTAGTCTCCGGTACCCGATTACGCAGTATTTT. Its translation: CASSLRYPITQYF.

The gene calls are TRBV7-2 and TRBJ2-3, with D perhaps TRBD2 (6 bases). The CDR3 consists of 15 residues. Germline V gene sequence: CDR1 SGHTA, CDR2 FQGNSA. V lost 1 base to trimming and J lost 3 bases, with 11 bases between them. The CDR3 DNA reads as TGTGCCAGCAGCTTAGATCGCGGGAAAACAGATACGCAGTATTTT. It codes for CASSLDRGKTDTQYF.

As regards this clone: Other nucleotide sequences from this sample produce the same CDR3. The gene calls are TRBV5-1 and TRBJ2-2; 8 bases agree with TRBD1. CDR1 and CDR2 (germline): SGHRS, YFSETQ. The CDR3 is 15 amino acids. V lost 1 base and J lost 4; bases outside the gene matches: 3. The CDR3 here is CASSLRTGTTGELFF. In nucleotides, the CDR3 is TGCGCCAGCAGCTTGCGGACAGGGACCACCGGGGAGCTGTTTTTT.

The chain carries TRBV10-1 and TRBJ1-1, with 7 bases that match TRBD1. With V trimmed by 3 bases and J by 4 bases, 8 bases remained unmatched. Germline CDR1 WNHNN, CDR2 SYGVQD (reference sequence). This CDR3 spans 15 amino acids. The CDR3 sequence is CASSDSPRQGTEAFF. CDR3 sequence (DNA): TGCGCCAGCAGTGACTCCCCTCGACAGGGCACTGAAGCTTTCTTT.

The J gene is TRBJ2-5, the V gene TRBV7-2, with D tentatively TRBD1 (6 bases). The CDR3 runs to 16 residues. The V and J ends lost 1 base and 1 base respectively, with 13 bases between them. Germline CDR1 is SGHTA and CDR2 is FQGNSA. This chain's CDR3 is CASSLVAGAVQETQYF. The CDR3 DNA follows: TGTGCCAGCAGCTTAGTTGCAGGGGCGGTCCAAGAGACCCAGTACTTC.

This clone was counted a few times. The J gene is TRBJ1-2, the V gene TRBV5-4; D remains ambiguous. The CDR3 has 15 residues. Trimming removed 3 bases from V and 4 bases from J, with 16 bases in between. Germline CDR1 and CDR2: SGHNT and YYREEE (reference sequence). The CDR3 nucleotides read TGTGCCAGCAGCTCTACTGAATTCACAGTCTATGGCTACACCTTC. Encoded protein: CASSSTEFTVYGYTF.

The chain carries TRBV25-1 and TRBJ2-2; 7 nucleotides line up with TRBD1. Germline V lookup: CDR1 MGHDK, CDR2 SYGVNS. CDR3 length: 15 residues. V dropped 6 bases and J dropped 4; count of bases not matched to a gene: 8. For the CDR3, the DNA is TGTGCCAGCAGCCGACAGGGTAGCGCCACCGGGGAGCTGTTTTTT. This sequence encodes CASSRQGSATGELFF.

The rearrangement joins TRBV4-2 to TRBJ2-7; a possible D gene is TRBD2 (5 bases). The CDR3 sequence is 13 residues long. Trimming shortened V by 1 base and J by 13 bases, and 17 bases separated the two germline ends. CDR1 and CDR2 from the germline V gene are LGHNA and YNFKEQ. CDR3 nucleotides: TGTGCCAGCAGCCAAGGACCGGGTTCCGGGGTTTACTTC. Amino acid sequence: CASSQGPGSGVYF.

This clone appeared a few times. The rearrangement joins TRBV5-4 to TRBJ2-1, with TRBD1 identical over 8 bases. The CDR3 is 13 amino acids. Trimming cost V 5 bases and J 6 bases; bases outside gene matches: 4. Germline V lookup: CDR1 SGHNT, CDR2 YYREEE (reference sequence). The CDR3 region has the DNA TGTGCCAGCAGGACGACAGGGGTCAATGAGCAGTTCTTC. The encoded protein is CASRTTGVNEQFF. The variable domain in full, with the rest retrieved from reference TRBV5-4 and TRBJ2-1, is ETGVTQSPTHLIKTRGQQVTLRCSSQSGHNTVSWYQQALGQGPQFIFQYYREEENGRGNFPPRFSGLQFPNYSSELNVNALELDDSALYLCASRTTGVNEQFFGPGTRLTVL.

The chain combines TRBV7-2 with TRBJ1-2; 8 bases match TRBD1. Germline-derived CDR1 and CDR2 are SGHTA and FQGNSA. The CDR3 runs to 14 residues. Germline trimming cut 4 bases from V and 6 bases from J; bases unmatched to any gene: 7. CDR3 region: CASSSIQGVNGYTF. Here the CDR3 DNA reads TGTGCCAGCAGCTCGATACAGGGGGTAAATGGCTACACCTTC.

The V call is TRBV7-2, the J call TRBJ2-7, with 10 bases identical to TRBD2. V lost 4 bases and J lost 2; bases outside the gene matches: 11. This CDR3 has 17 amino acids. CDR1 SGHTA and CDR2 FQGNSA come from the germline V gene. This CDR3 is CASSSALAGAFAYEQYF. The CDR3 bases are TGTGCCAGCAGCTCCGCCCTAGCGGGAGCCTTTGCCTACGAGCAGTACTTC.

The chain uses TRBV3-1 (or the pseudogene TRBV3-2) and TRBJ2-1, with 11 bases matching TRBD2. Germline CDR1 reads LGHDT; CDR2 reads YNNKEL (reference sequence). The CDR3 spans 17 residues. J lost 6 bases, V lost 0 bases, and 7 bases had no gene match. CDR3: CASSQEEWTSGSNEQFF. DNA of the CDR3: TGTGCCAGCAGCCAAGAAGAATGGACTAGCGGGTCCAATGAGCAGTTCTTC.

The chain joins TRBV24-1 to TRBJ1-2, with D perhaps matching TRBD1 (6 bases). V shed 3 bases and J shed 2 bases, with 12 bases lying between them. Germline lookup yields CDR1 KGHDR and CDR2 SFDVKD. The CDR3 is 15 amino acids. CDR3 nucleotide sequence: TGTGCCACCAGTGATCCCTTCCAGGGGAACTATGGCTACACCTTC. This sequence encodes CATSDPFQGNYGYTF.

Here the CDR3 DNA reads TGTGCCAGCAGTGCTAGCGGCGTCTCCTACGAGCAGTACTTC. Protein product: CASSASGVSYEQYF. The rearrangement joins TRBV25-1 to TRBJ2-7; 7 positions agree with TRBD2. The V gene end was trimmed by 4 bases and the J gene end by 0 bases; junction bases not matched to a gene: 3. Germline V gene sequence: CDR1 MGHDK, CDR2 SYGVNS. This CDR3 region has 14 residues.

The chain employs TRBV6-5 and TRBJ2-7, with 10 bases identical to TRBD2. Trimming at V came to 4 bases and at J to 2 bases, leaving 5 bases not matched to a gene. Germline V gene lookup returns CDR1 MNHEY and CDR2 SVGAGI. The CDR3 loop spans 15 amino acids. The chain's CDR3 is CASSFGLAEAYEQYF. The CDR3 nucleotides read TGTGCCAGCAGTTTCGGACTAGCGGAAGCCTACGAGCAGTACTTC.

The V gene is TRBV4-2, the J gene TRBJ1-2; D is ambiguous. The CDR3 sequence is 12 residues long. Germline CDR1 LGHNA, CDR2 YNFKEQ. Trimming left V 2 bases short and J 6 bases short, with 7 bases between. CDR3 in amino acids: CASSQREDGYTF. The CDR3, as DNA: TGTGCCAGCAGCCAAAGGGAGGATGGCTACACCTTC.

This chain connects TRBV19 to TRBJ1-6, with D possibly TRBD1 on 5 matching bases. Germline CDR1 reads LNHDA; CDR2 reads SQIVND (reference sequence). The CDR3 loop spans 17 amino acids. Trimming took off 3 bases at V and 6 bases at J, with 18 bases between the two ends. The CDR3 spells CASSMSAGSGSNSPLHF. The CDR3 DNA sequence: TGTGCCAGTAGTATGTCGGCAGGGTCCGGATCTAATTCACCCCTCCACTTT.

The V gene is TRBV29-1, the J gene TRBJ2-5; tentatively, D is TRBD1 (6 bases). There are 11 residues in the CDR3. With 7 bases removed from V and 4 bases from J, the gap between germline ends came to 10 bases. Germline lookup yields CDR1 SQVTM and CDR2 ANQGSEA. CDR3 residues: CSAQGRETQYF. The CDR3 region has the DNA TGCAGCGCCCAGGGGAGAGAGACCCAGTACTTC.

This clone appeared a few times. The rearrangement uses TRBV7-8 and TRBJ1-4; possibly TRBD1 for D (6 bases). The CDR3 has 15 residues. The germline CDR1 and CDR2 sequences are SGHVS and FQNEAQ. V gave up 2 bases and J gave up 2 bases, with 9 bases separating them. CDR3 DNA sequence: TGTGCCAGCAGCTTACGGACAGATACTAATGAAAAACTGTTTTTT. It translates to CASSLRTDTNEKLFF. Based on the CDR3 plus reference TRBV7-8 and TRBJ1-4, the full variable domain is GAGVSQSPRYKVAKRGQDVALRCDPISGHVSLFWYQQALGQGPEFLTYFQNEAQLDKSGLPSDRFFAERPEGSVSTLKIQRTQQEDSAVYLCASSLRTDTNEKLFFGSGTQLSVL.

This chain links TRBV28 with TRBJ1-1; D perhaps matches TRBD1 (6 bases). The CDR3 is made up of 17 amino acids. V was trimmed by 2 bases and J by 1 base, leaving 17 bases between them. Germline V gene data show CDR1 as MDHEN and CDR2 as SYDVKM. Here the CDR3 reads CASSLIAAGDGNTEAFF. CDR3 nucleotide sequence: TGTGCCAGCAGTTTAATCGCGGCAGGGGATGGGAACACTGAAGCTTTCTTT.

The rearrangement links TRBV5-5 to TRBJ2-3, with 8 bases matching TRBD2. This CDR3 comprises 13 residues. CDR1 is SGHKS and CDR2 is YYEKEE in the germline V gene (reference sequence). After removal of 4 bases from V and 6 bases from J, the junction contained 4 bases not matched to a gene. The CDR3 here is CASSPSGYDTQYF. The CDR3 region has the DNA TGTGCCAGCAGCCCTAGCGGGTACGATACGCAGTATTTT.

DNA of the CDR3: TGTGCCAGCAGCTCAGGGATCCCCGGGGAGCAGTTCTTC. Translated, it gives CASSSGIPGEQFF. The chain recombines TRBV7-2 with TRBJ2-1; TRBD1 might be the D (5 bases). The length of the CDR3 is 13 residues. Germline V gives CDR1 SGHTA, CDR2 FQGNSA. V shed 4 bases and J shed 10 bases, with 14 bases lying between them.

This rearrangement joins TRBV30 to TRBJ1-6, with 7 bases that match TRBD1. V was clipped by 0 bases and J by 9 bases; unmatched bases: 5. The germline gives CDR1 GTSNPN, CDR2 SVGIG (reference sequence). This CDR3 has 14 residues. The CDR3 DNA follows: TGTGCCTGGAGTGTAGTCCAGGGGGGTTCACCCCTCCACTTT. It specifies CAWSVVQGGSPLHF.